The clone carrying this TCR beta chain was detected only a few times. Its antigen is not identified. It was 5'RACE with constant-segment primers that produced the TCR alpha and TCR beta cDNA libraries, which carried sample barcodes and UMIs. TCRdb re-analysed the 5' RACE reads in MiXCR, keeping a single row per CDR3 protein. The sample carries roughly 110,000 distinct CDR3 sequences, approximately 15% recorded once. The data were obtained in a study of T-cell memory formation after mild COVID-19. Study results and limitations: CD4+ bias marked clones expanding day 15 to 37, unlike balanced contracting clones.

This TCR was sampled from a man between 18 and 29 years old who had mild COVID-19 (a few samples of this study predate the infection). Cell type and time point are not known. The specimen was PBMCs or a T cell subset sorted from them (not recorded which).

CDR3 protein: CASSATGTYEQYF. The DNA for the CDR3 is TGTGCCAGCAGCGCTACCGGTACCTACGAGCAGTACTTC. The chain uses TRBV6-1 and TRBJ2-7; D not certain. This CDR3 has 13 residues. Germline V gene lookup returns CDR1 MNHNS and CDR2 SASEGT. V shed 6 bases and J shed 2 bases, with 11 bases lying between them.